The table lists the clone carrying this T cell receptor (beta chain) with a few counts. What it binds is not known. This entry comes from a study of cytomegalovirus exposure and HLA in healthy donors. Study overall: A prior study identified approximately 120 million unique TCR beta sequences from about 179 million T cells.

Use of 60 Vbeta and 13 Jbeta primers characterized the PCR. The assay was immunoSEQ multiplex PCR, and TCRdb's table has in-frame clones only and misses some. The sample carries about 160,000 clones, 78% recorded once. This CDR3 is 14 amino acids long. From germline, CDR1 is MNHNS and CDR2 SASEGT. V was clipped by 8 bases and J by 8 bases, with 21 bases between them. Study findings and constraints: The study designated roughly 160 TCR beta chains cytomegalovirus-associated. Earlier findings revealed that most TCR beta V segments proved productive either about 87% or about 30% of the time. High sensitivity and specificity were reportedly achieved when the classifier diagnosed cytomegalovirus status.

This sequence joins TRBV6-1 and TRBJ1-2; D remains ambiguous. The sequence came from a woman in her 40s in good health and CMV-seronegative. Sequences were obtained from PBMCs. The CDR3 DNA sequence: TGTGCCAGCGAGGCACCGGGAAAGCTGAAAGGCTACACCTTC. Its protein product is CASEAPGKLKGYTF.